This TCR beta chain appears in the sequencing data of a study of blood T cell repertoires in COVID-19. Patients of the Seattle cohort, enrolled during active infection, were followed longitudinally. The V and J ends lost 0 bases and 4 bases, in that order; junction bases with no gene match: 5. The CDR3 has 15 amino acids. Germline-derived CDR1 and CDR2 are MNHEY and SVGEGT. The assay was immunoSEQ multiplex PCR, and TCRdb's table has in-frame clones only and misses some. In the table there are around 250,000 clones, around 88% of which are singletons. Sequenced: peripheral blood. This chain links TRBV6-2 or TRBV6-3 with TRBJ1-1; 7 bases match TRBD1. The sequence derives from a woman aged 80 or older with COVID-19, enrolled during active disease. The CDR3 here is CASSYSVSGGTEAFF. In DNA, the CDR3 is TGTGCCAGCAGTTACTCTGTGTCAGGGGGCACTGAAGCTTTCTTT.